The clone carrying this T cell receptor (beta chain) was picked up a small number of times. The source of the sample is a study of blood T cell repertoires in COVID-19. Study in general: Whether acute or convalescent, the COVID-19 samples came from the United States, Italy and Spain. The cDNA or gDNA used as material had been derived from T cells, B-cell-depleted T cells, or PBMCs.

Per the original methods: How many nucleated cells were present was estimated from reference gene primer amplification. The protocol was immunoSEQ multiplex PCR, while the TCRdb copy is restricted to in-frame clones and leaves out a portion. Clone size and the V and J calls come from that table; the DNA yielded D and trimming. Of about 190,000 clones detected, about nine tenths appear once; the ten largest clones hold approximately 1.1%. The CDR3 covers 15 residues. Germline V gene lookup returns CDR1 LNHNV and CDR2 YYDKDF (reference sequence). V lost 4 bases, J lost 5 bases, and 17 bases lay in between.

The receptor was derived from a man between 25 and 39 years old with acute or convalescent COVID-19. The chain recombines TRBV15 with TRBJ1-1; a possible D gene is TRBD1 (6 bases). Sequences were obtained from peripheral blood. Here the CDR3 DNA reads TGTGCCACCAGCAACAGGGCCCCCGTAAGGACTGAAGCTTTCTTT. Encoded protein: CATSNRAPVRTEAFF.